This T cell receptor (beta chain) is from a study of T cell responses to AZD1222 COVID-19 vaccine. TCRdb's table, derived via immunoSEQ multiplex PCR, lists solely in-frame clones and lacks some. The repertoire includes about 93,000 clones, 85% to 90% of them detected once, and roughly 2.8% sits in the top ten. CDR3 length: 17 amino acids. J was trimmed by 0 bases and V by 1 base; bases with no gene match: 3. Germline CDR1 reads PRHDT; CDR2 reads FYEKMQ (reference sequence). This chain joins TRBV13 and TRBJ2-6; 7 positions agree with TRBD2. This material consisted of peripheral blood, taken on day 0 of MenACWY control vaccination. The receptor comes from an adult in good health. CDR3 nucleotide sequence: TGTGCCAGCAGCTTAGTGTCGGGGGGCTCTGGGGCCAACGTCCTGACTTTC. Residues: CASSLVSGGSGANVLTF.